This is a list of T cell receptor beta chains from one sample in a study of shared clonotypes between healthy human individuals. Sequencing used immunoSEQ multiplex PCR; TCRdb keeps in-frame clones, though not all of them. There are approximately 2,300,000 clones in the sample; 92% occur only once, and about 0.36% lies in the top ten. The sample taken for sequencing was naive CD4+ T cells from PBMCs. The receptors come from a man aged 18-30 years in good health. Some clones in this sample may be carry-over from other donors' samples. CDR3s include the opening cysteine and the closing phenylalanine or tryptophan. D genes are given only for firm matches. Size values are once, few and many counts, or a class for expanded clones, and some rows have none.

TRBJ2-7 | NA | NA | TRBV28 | TGTGCCAGCAGTTTCGGTAGCGGAAACTCCTACGAGCAGTACTTC | CASSFGSGNSYEQYF
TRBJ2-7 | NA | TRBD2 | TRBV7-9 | TGTGCCAGCACCTCTACCGGGACTAGCGGGAGCGGCGAGCAGTACTTC | CASTSTGTSGSGEQYF
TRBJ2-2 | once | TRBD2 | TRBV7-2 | TGTGCCAGCAGCCCCCCCTCGGCGGGAGGGAACACCGGGGAGCTGTTTTTT | CASSPPSAGGNTGELFF
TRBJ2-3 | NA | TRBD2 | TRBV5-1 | TGCGCCAGCAGCCCCCGTGGAGCGGGAGGGGGGACAGATACGCAGTATTTT | CASSPRGAGGGTDTQYF
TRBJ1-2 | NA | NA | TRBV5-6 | TGTGCCAGCAGCTCCACAGGGATCACGGGATATGGCTACACCTTC | CASSSTGITGYGYTF
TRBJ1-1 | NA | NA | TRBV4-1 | TGCGCCAGCAGCCAAGATGTTCCAAAGTTGGCAGGGAGGCCTGAAGCTTTCTTT | CASSQDVPKLAGRPEAFF
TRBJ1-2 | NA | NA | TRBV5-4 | TGTGCCAGCAGTCCCGAGAGGGGCAACTATGGCTACACCTTC | CASSPERGNYGYTF
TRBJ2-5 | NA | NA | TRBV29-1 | TGCAGCGTAGATTTACCCGGGGGCCAAGAGACCCAGTACTTC | CSVDLPGGQETQYF
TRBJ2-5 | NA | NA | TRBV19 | TGTGCCAGTAGTATAACTTGGCTGCAAGAGACCCAGTACTTC | CASSITWLQETQYF
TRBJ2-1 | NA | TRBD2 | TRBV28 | TGTGCCAGCGGCCACGCAGGGACTAGCGGGATGAATGAGCAGTTCTTC | CASGHAGTSGMNEQFF
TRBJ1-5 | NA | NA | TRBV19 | TGTGCCAGTAGTATAGGTCAGAGAGGAGCGGGGAATCAGCCCCAGCATTTT | CASSIGQRGAGNQPQHF
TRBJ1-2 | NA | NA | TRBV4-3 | TGCGCCAGCAGCCAAGATGGAACAGGGCGATTCTATGGCTACACCTTC | CASSQDGTGRFYGYTF
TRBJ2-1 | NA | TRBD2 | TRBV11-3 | TGTGCCAGCAGCTTAGGCGGGAGTGGTTACAATGAGCAGTTCTTC | CASSLGGSGYNEQFF
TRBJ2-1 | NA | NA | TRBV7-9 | TGTGCCAGCAGCCTAGGTATGAATGAGCAGTTCTTC | CASSLGMNEQFF
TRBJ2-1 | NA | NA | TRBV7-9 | TGTGCCAGCAGCATAATATCAGGAGCTGAGCAGTTCTTC | CASSIISGAEQFF
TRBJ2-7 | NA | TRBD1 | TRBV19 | TGTGCCAGCCACCCCCGCCCTGGACAGGGGGACTACGAGCAGTACTTC | CASHPRPGQGDYEQYF
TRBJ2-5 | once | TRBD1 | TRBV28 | TGTGCCAGCAGTCTGGACAGGGGGAGAGAGACCCAGTACTTC | CASSLDRGRETQYF
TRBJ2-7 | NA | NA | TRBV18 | TGTGCCAGCTCACAACGGTCAGGGAACTACGAGCAGTACTTC | CASSQRSGNYEQYF
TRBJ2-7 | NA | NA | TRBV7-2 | TGTGCCAGCAGCTTCGTAGCCCGGAGGGAGACTCAGTACTTC | CASSFVARRETQYF
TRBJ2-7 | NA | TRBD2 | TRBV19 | TGTGCCAGTAGTGGACTAGCGGGAGGGGAGAAGAACGAGCAGTACTTC | CASSGLAGGEKNEQYF
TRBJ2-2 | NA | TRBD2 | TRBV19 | TGTGCCAGTAGCCCCCCAGCGGGAGGGAACACCGGGGAGCTGTTTTTT | CASSPPAGGNTGELFF
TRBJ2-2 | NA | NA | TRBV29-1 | TGCAGCGTCGACGGGGCAACGAACACCGGGGAGCTGTTTTTT | CSVDGATNTGELFF
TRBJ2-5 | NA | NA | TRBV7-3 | TGTGCCAGCAGTCCAGGTGTCTCCTACCGGGAGACCCAGTACTTC | CASSPGVSYRETQYF
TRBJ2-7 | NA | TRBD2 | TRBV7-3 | TGTGCCAGCGCCGCCGGGACTAGCGGTTCCAGCTCCTACGAGCAGTACTTC | CASAAGTSGSSSYEQYF
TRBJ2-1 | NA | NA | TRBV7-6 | TGTGCCAGCAGCTTTATCAGGGACGGTGAGCAGTTCTTC | CASSFIRDGEQFF
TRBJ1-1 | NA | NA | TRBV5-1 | TGCGCCAGCAGCTTCTTGACAGTAACGAGTGAAGCTTTCTTT | CASSFLTVTSEAFF
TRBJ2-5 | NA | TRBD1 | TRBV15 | TGTGCCACCAATCAGGGGGCAAGGGTGTTAGAGACCCAGTACTTC | CATNQGARVLETQYF
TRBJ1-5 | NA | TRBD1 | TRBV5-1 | TGCGCCAGCAGCTTGGGGGACAGGGTAGGCCAGCCCCAGCATTTT | CASSLGDRVGQPQHF
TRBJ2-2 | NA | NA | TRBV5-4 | TGTGCCAGCAGCTTGGTATTAGGGAACACCGGGGAGCTGTTTTTT | CASSLVLGNTGELFF
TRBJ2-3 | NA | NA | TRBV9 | TGTGCCAGCAGCGCGGGGAACTGGGCGGATACGCAGTATTTT | CASSAGNWADTQYF
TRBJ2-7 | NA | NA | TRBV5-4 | TGTGCCAGCAGCTTGGACTTTTACGAGCAGTACTTC | CASSLDFYEQYF
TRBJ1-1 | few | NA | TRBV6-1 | TGTGCCAGCAGTGAACAACGCAGCACTGAAGCTTTCTTT | CASSEQRSTEAFF
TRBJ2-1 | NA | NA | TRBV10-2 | TGCGCCAGCAGTGGGACGGGATATTGGAATGAGCAGTTCTTC | CASSGTGYWNEQFF
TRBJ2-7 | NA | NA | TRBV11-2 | TGTGCCAGCAGCTCCTACGCTGTCAGTCGCGAGCAGTACTTC | CASSSYAVSREQYF
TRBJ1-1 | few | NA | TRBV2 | TGTGCCAGCAGTGAGGACAACACTGAAGCTTTCTTT | CASSEDNTEAFF
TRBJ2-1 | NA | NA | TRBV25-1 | TGTGCCAGCAGTGAAGTTGGAGGGAAAGATGAGCAGTTCTTC | CASSEVGGKDEQFF
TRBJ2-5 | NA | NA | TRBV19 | TGTGCCAGTAGTCTAGGAGGGACCCAGTACTTC | CASSLGGTQYF
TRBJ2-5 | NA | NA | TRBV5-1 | TGCGCCAGCAGCTCGTCCGGGCGGGGGCCAGAAGAGACCCAGTACTTC | CASSSSGRGPEETQYF
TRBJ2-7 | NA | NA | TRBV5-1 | TGCGCCAGCAGCTTGGGAGGAGGGTCCTACGAGCAGTACTTC | CASSLGGGSYEQYF
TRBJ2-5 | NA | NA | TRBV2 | TGTGCCAGCAGGCCCGCTAGAAAACAAGAGACCCAGTACTTC | CASRPARKQETQYF
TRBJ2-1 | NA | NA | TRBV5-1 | TGCGCCAGCAACCAGGGGCTTGGTCATGAGCAGTTCTTC | CASNQGLGHEQFF
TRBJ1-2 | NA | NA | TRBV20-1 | TGCAGTGCTAGACTCTACTATGGCTACACCTTC | CSARLYYGYTF
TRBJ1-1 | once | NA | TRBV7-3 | TGTGCCAGTTCCCGGGACACTTCCACTGAAGCTTTCTTT | CASSRDTSTEAFF
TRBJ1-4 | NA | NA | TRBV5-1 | TGCGCCAGCAGCTTAGACACCGCGACAGAAAAACTGTTTTTT | CASSLDTATEKLFF
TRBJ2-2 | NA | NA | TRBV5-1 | TGCGCCAGCCGCCCCCCCGGGCCAACGAACACCGGGGAGCTGTTTTTT | CASRPPGPTNTGELFF
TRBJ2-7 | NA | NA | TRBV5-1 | TGCGCCAGCAGCACGGACGGATCCTACGAGCAGTACTTC | CASSTDGSYEQYF
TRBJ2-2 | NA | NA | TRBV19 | TGTGCCAGTAGTGTGCACAGGGACCCCCACACCGGGGAGCTGTTTTTT | CASSVHRDPHTGELFF
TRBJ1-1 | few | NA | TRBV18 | TGTGCCAGCTCACCACTCTCAGGGAGAGCTGAAGCTTTCTTT | CASSPLSGRAEAFF
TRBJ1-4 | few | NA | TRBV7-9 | TGTGCCAGCAGCTTAGGAGATGCGGGGAACGAAAAACTGTTTTTT | CASSLGDAGNEKLFF
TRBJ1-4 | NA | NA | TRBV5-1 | TGCGCCAGCAGCGAGGGCCAGGGAGCAACTAATGAAAAACTGTTTTTT | CASSEGQGATNEKLFF
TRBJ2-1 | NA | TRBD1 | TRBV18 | TGTGCCAGCTCACTCCAGGGGGCTAACTACAATGAGCAGTTCTTC | CASSLQGANYNEQFF
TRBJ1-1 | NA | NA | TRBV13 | TGTGCCAGCAGCTTAAATATACGGGGAAACACTGAAGCTTTCTTT | CASSLNIRGNTEAFF
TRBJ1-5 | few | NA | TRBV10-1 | TGCGCCAGCAGGGCGAGCCAGCCCCAGCATTTT | CASRASQPQHF